A selection of T cell receptor beta chains follows, all from one sample in a study of shared clonotypes between healthy human individuals. The protocol was immunoSEQ multiplex PCR, while the TCRdb copy is restricted to in-frame clones and leaves out a portion. The top ten hold more than 0.85% of the sample, which has about a million clones, around 77% seen once. Sequenced material: memory CD4+ T cells from PBMCs. The receptors stem from a man aged 18-30 years in good health. Some clones in this sample may be carry-over from other donors' samples. Each CDR3 is given with its conserved first and last residue. Fields, in order: V gene, J gene, D gene, clone size, CDR3 protein, CDR3 DNA. The D gene is left open where the match is weak. For some rows the clone size is stated as once, few or many, or as a class when expanded; others skip it.

v_gene: TRBV5-1; j_gene: TRBJ2-7; d_gene: TRBD1; abundance: -; CDR3aa: CASSPDRGSAYEQYF; CDR3nt: TGCGCCAGCAGCCCGGACAGGGGATCGGCCTACGAGCAGTACTTC
v_gene: TRBV28; j_gene: TRBJ2-5; d_gene: -; abundance: -; CDR3aa: CASSLWGSRRETQYF; CDR3nt: TGTGCCAGCAGTTTATGGGGGTCTAGACGAGAGACCCAGTACTTC
v_gene: TRBV5-4; j_gene: TRBJ2-2; d_gene: -; abundance: -; CDR3aa: CASSFSVSNTGELFF; CDR3nt: TGTGCCAGCAGCTTTAGCGTTTCGAACACCGGGGAGCTGTTTTTT
v_gene: TRBV11-2; j_gene: TRBJ2-1; d_gene: -; abundance: -; CDR3aa: CASSPVGGGPGEQFF; CDR3nt: TGTGCCAGCAGCCCAGTAGGGGGAGGGCCGGGAGAGCAGTTCTTC
v_gene: TRBV4-2; j_gene: TRBJ1-3; d_gene: -; abundance: -; CDR3aa: CASSQEVGASGNTIYF; CDR3nt: TGTGCCAGCAGCCAGGAGGTGGGGGCTTCTGGAAACACCATATATTTT
v_gene: TRBV28; j_gene: TRBJ2-1; d_gene: TRBD2; abundance: -; CDR3aa: CASSPHTSGRDEQFF; CDR3nt: TGTGCCAGCAGTCCCCACACTAGCGGGAGGGATGAGCAGTTCTTC
v_gene: TRBV9; j_gene: TRBJ1-3; d_gene: -; abundance: -; CDR3aa: CASTRLGGLGNTIYF; CDR3nt: TGTGCCAGCACCCGCCTAGGGGGGCTTGGAAACACCATATATTTT
v_gene: TRBV7-2; j_gene: TRBJ1-5; d_gene: -; abundance: -; CDR3aa: CASSFVRSAQHF; CDR3nt: TGTGCCAGCAGCTTCGTACGCTCAGCCCAGCATTTT
v_gene: TRBV13; j_gene: TRBJ2-7; d_gene: -; abundance: -; CDR3aa: CASSLRDGYEQYF; CDR3nt: TGTGCCAGCAGCTTACGGGACGGCTACGAGCAGTACTTC
v_gene: TRBV6-1; j_gene: TRBJ2-1; d_gene: -; abundance: -; CDR3aa: CASRGLFHEQFF; CDR3nt: TGTGCCAGCAGGGGACTCTTCCATGAGCAGTTCTTC
v_gene: TRBV7-9; j_gene: TRBJ1-1; d_gene: -; abundance: -; CDR3aa: CASSKYMSAEAFF; CDR3nt: TGTGCCAGCAGCAAATACATGTCAGCTGAAGCTTTCTTT
v_gene: TRBV4-2; j_gene: TRBJ2-3; d_gene: TRBD2; abundance: -; CDR3aa: CASSQGLRLAGGDTQYF; CDR3nt: TGTGCCAGCAGCCAAGGGCTGAGACTAGCCGGCGGGGATACGCAGTATTTT
v_gene: TRBV29-1; j_gene: TRBJ2-1; d_gene: -; abundance: -; CDR3aa: CSVDWGLPDEQFF; CDR3nt: TGCAGCGTTGACTGGGGACTCCCAGATGAGCAGTTCTTC
v_gene: TRBV19; j_gene: TRBJ2-2; d_gene: TRBD2; abundance: few; CDR3aa: CASSISGAGAGELFF; CDR3nt: TGTGCCAGTAGTATTAGCGGGGCGGGGGCCGGGGAGCTGTTTTTT
v_gene: TRBV30; j_gene: TRBJ2-1; d_gene: -; abundance: -; CDR3aa: CAWKGWAAPYNEQFF; CDR3nt: TGTGCCTGGAAAGGTTGGGCGGCACCCTACAATGAGCAGTTCTTC
v_gene: TRBV5-1; j_gene: TRBJ2-7; d_gene: TRBD2; abundance: once; CDR3aa: CASSFSGSEHEQYF; CDR3nt: TGCGCCAGCAGCTTTAGCGGGAGTGAACACGAGCAGTACTTC
v_gene: TRBV5-1; j_gene: TRBJ2-2; d_gene: TRBD1; abundance: -; CDR3aa: CASRLQTGSNTGELFF; CDR3nt: TGCGCCAGCAGACTCCAGACAGGGAGCAACACCGGGGAGCTGTTTTTT
v_gene: TRBV10-3; j_gene: TRBJ2-2; d_gene: TRBD2; abundance: -; CDR3aa: CAISESTSREGSGELFF; CDR3nt: TGTGCCATCAGTGAGTCGACGTCTCGGGAGGGTAGCGGGGAGCTGTTTTTT
v_gene: TRBV5-1; j_gene: TRBJ2-3; d_gene: TRBD2; abundance: -; CDR3aa: CASSRGLAENTDTQYF; CDR3nt: TGCGCCAGCAGCAGGGGACTAGCAGAGAACACAGATACGCAGTATTTT
v_gene: TRBV7-9; j_gene: TRBJ1-1; d_gene: -; abundance: few; CDR3aa: CASSPRHLNTEAFF; CDR3nt: TGTGCCAGCAGCCCTCGACACCTGAACACTGAAGCTTTCTTT
v_gene: TRBV5-6; j_gene: TRBJ2-5; d_gene: -; abundance: -; CDR3aa: CASSRTDQETQYF; CDR3nt: TGTGCCAGCAGCCGGACGGACCAAGAGACCCAGTACTTC
v_gene: TRBV7-8; j_gene: TRBJ1-5; d_gene: -; abundance: -; CDR3aa: CASSLIKGQPQHF; CDR3nt: TGTGCCAGCAGCTTAATAAAAGGTCAGCCCCAGCATTTT
v_gene: TRBV6-4; j_gene: TRBJ2-1; d_gene: TRBD2; abundance: -; CDR3aa: CASSTTSGSGNEQFF; CDR3nt: TGTGCCAGCAGTACTACTAGCGGGAGCGGCAATGAGCAGTTCTTC
v_gene: TRBV5-4; j_gene: TRBJ1-1; d_gene: -; abundance: -; CDR3aa: CASRPSPEVNTEAFF; CDR3nt: TGTGCCAGCAGACCCTCCCCCGAGGTGAACACTGAAGCTTTCTTT
v_gene: TRBV7-3; j_gene: TRBJ2-7; d_gene: TRBD1; abundance: few; CDR3aa: CASSSTAPTGNEQYF; CDR3nt: TGTGCCAGCAGCTCTACCGCCCCGACAGGGAACGAGCAGTACTTC
v_gene: TRBV18; j_gene: TRBJ1-3; d_gene: TRBD1; abundance: -; CDR3aa: CASSPPGTGGSGNTIYF; CDR3nt: TGTGCCAGCTCACCACCCGGGACAGGGGGCTCTGGAAACACCATATATTTT
v_gene: TRBV7-7; j_gene: TRBJ2-5; d_gene: -; abundance: -; CDR3aa: CASSKGRLSGETQYF; CDR3nt: TGTGCCAGCAGCAAGGGGAGACTAAGTGGAGAGACCCAGTACTTC
v_gene: TRBV6-5; j_gene: TRBJ1-2; d_gene: -; abundance: -; CDR3aa: CASSYSIAGGLEGYTF; CDR3nt: TGTGCCAGCAGTTACTCGATAGCTGGGGGCCTGGAAGGCTACACCTTC
v_gene: TRBV28; j_gene: TRBJ1-1; d_gene: -; abundance: many; CDR3aa: CASSLRGTEAFF; CDR3nt: TGTGCCAGCAGTTTGAGGGGAACTGAAGCTTTCTTT
v_gene: TRBV5-8; j_gene: TRBJ1-4; d_gene: -; abundance: -; CDR3aa: CASSLSGTSNEKLFF; CDR3nt: TGTGCCAGCAGCTTGTCCGGGACGTCTAATGAAAAACTGTTTTTT
v_gene: TRBV11-1; j_gene: TRBJ2-1; d_gene: TRBD2; abundance: -; CDR3aa: CASSSGSGRIYNEQFF; CDR3nt: TGTGCCAGCAGCTCCGGCAGCGGGAGGATTTACAATGAGCAGTTCTTC
v_gene: TRBV14; j_gene: TRBJ2-7; d_gene: -; abundance: -; CDR3aa: CASSQSIGLQLYEQYF; CDR3nt: TGTGCCAGCAGCCAATCGATCGGACTCCAACTCTACGAGCAGTACTTC
v_gene: TRBV28; j_gene: TRBJ1-2; d_gene: TRBD1; abundance: -; CDR3aa: CASSLEGQLYGYTF; CDR3nt: TGTGCCAGCAGTTTAGAGGGACAGCTCTATGGCTACACCTTC
v_gene: TRBV29-1; j_gene: TRBJ2-3; d_gene: -; abundance: -; CDR3aa: CSARSGNTDTQYF; CDR3nt: TGCAGCGCAAGGTCCGGAAACACAGATACGCAGTATTTT
v_gene: TRBV10-3; j_gene: TRBJ2-7; d_gene: TRBD2; abundance: -; CDR3aa: CAISGTSGRSSYEQYF; CDR3nt: TGTGCCATCAGTGGGACTAGCGGGCGATCATCCTACGAGCAGTACTTC
v_gene: TRBV6-5; j_gene: TRBJ2-7; d_gene: TRBD2; abundance: -; CDR3aa: CASSYSGTSAYEQYF; CDR3nt: TGTGCCAGCAGTTACTCCGGGACTAGCGCCTACGAGCAGTACTTC
v_gene: TRBV4-1; j_gene: TRBJ1-1; d_gene: -; abundance: -; CDR3aa: CASSQDDGNRAFF; CDR3nt: TGCGCCAGCAGCCAAGATGACGGTAACAGAGCTTTCTTT
v_gene: TRBV2; j_gene: TRBJ2-5; d_gene: TRBD1; abundance: -; CDR3aa: CASSAQGQYQETQYF; CDR3nt: TGTGCCAGCAGTGCCCAGGGACAGTATCAAGAGACCCAGTACTTC
v_gene: TRBV5-1; j_gene: TRBJ1-2; d_gene: -; abundance: once; CDR3aa: CASSSQPNYGYTF; CDR3nt: TGCGCCAGCAGCTCCCAGCCTAACTATGGCTACACCTTC
v_gene: TRBV5-1; j_gene: TRBJ1-2; d_gene: -; abundance: -; CDR3aa: CASSEGGYGYTF; CDR3nt: TGCGCCAGCAGCGAGGGTGGCTATGGCTACACCTTC
v_gene: TRBV5-6; j_gene: TRBJ2-7; d_gene: -; abundance: -; CDR3aa: CASSFYPGLPLYEQYF; CDR3nt: TGTGCCAGCAGCTTCTACCCGGGACTGCCGCTTTACGAGCAGTACTTC
v_gene: TRBV7-7; j_gene: TRBJ2-2; d_gene: TRBD1; abundance: -; CDR3aa: CASSLTGGTGELFF; CDR3nt: TGTGCCAGCAGCTTAACAGGGGGCACCGGGGAGCTGTTTTTT
v_gene: TRBV30; j_gene: TRBJ2-7; d_gene: TRBD1; abundance: -; CDR3aa: CAGGQGSYEQYF; CDR3nt: TGTGCCGGGGGACAGGGATCCTACGAGCAGTACTTC
v_gene: TRBV2; j_gene: TRBJ1-2; d_gene: -; abundance: -; CDR3aa: CASSARNLGDYGYTF; CDR3nt: TGTGCCAGCAGTGCTCGAAACTTAGGCGACTATGGCTACACCTTC
v_gene: TRBV11-3; j_gene: TRBJ2-2; d_gene: -; abundance: -; CDR3aa: CASSLGSNTGELFF; CDR3nt: TGTGCCAGCAGCTTAGGCTCTAACACCGGGGAGCTGTTTTTT
v_gene: TRBV7-9; j_gene: TRBJ2-5; d_gene: TRBD2; abundance: few; CDR3aa: CASREGTSGNLYF; CDR3nt: TGTGCCAGCAGGGAAGGGACTAGCGGGAATCTCTACTTC
v_gene: TRBV7-3; j_gene: TRBJ2-2; d_gene: -; abundance: -; CDR3aa: CASSLLPTSVPGELFF; CDR3nt: TGTGCCAGCAGCTTGCTACCGACGTCAGTCCCCGGGGAGCTGTTTTTT
v_gene: TRBV7-2; j_gene: TRBJ1-2; d_gene: TRBD1; abundance: -; CDR3aa: CASSRGTGLSYGYTF; CDR3nt: TGTGCCAGCAGCAGAGGGACAGGCCTATCCTATGGCTACACCTTC
v_gene: TRBV5-1; j_gene: TRBJ2-3; d_gene: -; abundance: -; CDR3aa: CASSLGQYPDTQYF; CDR3nt: TGCGCCAGCAGCTTGGGACAGTATCCAGATACGCAGTATTTT
v_gene: TRBV11-2; j_gene: TRBJ2-3; d_gene: TRBD2; abundance: -; CDR3aa: CASSSGTSGRGGADTQYF; CDR3nt: TGTGCCAGCAGCTCAGGGACTAGCGGTCGTGGGGGAGCAGATACGCAGTATTTT
v_gene: TRBV28; j_gene: TRBJ1-4; d_gene: TRBD1; abundance: -; CDR3aa: CASSPGGTENEKLFF; CDR3nt: TGTGCCAGCAGCCCTGGGGGGACAGAGAATGAAAAACTGTTTTTT
v_gene: TRBV6-6; j_gene: TRBJ2-7; d_gene: -; abundance: -; CDR3aa: CATRRGGDLDEQYF; CDR3nt: TGTGCCACGAGGCGAGGGGGAGACTTGGACGAGCAGTACTTC
v_gene: TRBV2; j_gene: TRBJ1-5; d_gene: -; abundance: -; CDR3aa: CASSEAKGNQPQHF; CDR3nt: TGTGCCAGCAGTGAAGCGAAGGGGAATCAGCCCCAGCATTTT
v_gene: TRBV18; j_gene: TRBJ2-5; d_gene: -; abundance: -; CDR3aa: CASSPPSARGQETQYF; CDR3nt: TGTGCCAGCTCACCACCTTCGGCCAGGGGACAAGAGACCCAGTACTTC